What follows are 6 T cell receptor beta chains derived from one specimen sequenced in a study of blood T cell repertoires in COVID-19. Profiled with immunoSEQ multiplex PCR; TCRdb holds only in-frame clones, not every one. Of approximately 150,000 clones listed, almost 90% were seen once; the top ten hold 1.5% to 1.7%. The sample taken for sequencing was peripheral blood. The source is a woman in her sixties or seventies with acute or convalescent COVID-19.

The V and J genes are TRBV28 and TRBJ1-2; TRBD1 agrees at 11 bases. This CDR3 is 16 amino acids long. CDR1 and CDR2 (germline): MDHEN, SYDVKM. V dropped 6 bases and J dropped 3; count of bases not matched to a gene: 9. CDR3 DNA: TGTGCCAGCAGCTACGCTCCGGGACAGGGGGACTATGGCTACACCTTC. Amino acids: CASSYAPGQGDYGYTF.

The rearrangement uses TRBV6-5 and TRBJ2-7, with 7 bases fitting TRBD1. Germline trimming cut 0 bases from V and 2 bases from J; bases unmatched to any gene: 7. This CDR3 comprises 16 residues. Germline CDR1 and CDR2: MNHEY and SVGAGI. CDR3 DNA: TGTGCCAGCAGTTACTCGATGGGGGACAGTACCTACGAGCAGTACTTC. It is translated as CASSYSMGDSTYEQYF.

V usage is TRBV29-1 and J usage is TRBJ2-5; 9 nucleotides align to TRBD2. After removal of 4 bases from V and 5 bases from J, the junction contained 8 bases not matched to a gene. CDR3 length: 14 amino acids. Germline V gene lookup returns CDR1 SQVTM and CDR2 ANQGSEA. The CDR3 sequence is CSVAVAGAIETQYF. The CDR3 region has the DNA TGCAGCGTTGCGGTAGCGGGGGCTATCGAGACCCAGTACTTC.

J is TRBJ1-3 and V is TRBV11-2, with D hard to call. This CDR3 has 15 residues. CDR1 SGHAT and CDR2 FQNNGV come from the germline V gene. With 0 bases removed from V and 0 bases from J, the gap between germline ends came to 6 bases. The CDR3 bases are TGTGCCAGCAGCTTAGACAGGCTCTCTGGAAACACCATATATTTT. This encodes CASSLDRLSGNTIYF.

This clone is a singleton in its sample. J is TRBJ2-1 and V is TRBV5-1; TRBD1 matches 7 bases. J gave up 0 bases and V 4 bases, and 10 bases lay outside the gene matches. CDR3 length: 17 residues. Looked up from germline, CDR1 is SGHRS and CDR2 is YFSETQ. The CDR3 sequence: CASSPGNRGSSYNEQFF. For the CDR3, the DNA is TGCGCCAGCAGCCCGGGAAACAGGGGTAGCTCCTACAATGAGCAGTTCTTC.

This clone occurred a few times. The rearrangement joins TRBV12-3 or TRBV12-4 to TRBJ1-5; D not certain. V lost 4 bases to trimming and J lost 6 bases, with 10 bases between them. The CDR3 contains 13 residues. The CDR3 DNA reads TGTGCCAGCAGTTCCGTGAGAACTCAGCCCCAGCATTTT. Protein sequence: CASSSVRTQPQHF.